These 2 T cell receptor beta chains share one sample of origin, sequenced in a study of response to subunit inactivated influenza vaccine. TCRdb passed the RT-PCR reads through MiXCR, listing each CDR3 protein once. Found here are 450,000 to 500,000 distinct CDR3 sequences, approximately 11% of them singletons; the top ten hold around 12%. Sequencing used PBMCs from blood, obtained 45 days after vaccination. All receptors come from a man between 45 and 60 years old who received an inactivated influenza vaccine.

The V call is TRBV7-9, the J call TRBJ2-1; D gene uncertain. Germline assignment: CDR1 SEHNR and CDR2 FQNEAQ (reference sequence). The CDR3 extends over 16 amino acids. Trimming took off 5 bases at V and 0 bases at J, with 14 bases between the two ends. CDR3 in DNA: TGTGCCAGCAGCCCGAAGGGCCGTAGCTCCTACAATGAGCAGTTCTTC. Its translation: CASSPKGRSSYNEQFF.

This clonotype was seen only a few times. V is TRBV2 and J is TRBJ2-1; 9 bases fit TRBD2. V trimming: 5 bases; J trimming: 2 bases; junction bases outside the gene matches: 4. The CDR3 has 15 residues. The V gene's germline CDR1 is SNHLY and CDR2 FYNNEI. This CDR3 reads CASSQSGGPYNEQFF. For the CDR3, the DNA is TGTGCCAGCAGTCAGAGCGGGGGGCCCTACAATGAGCAGTTCTTC.